This TCR beta chain was captured by sequencing in a study of blood T cells in healthy people across ages. Germline V gene data show CDR1 as SGHAT and CDR2 as FQNNGV. The CDR3 contains 14 residues. The V gene lost 5 bases and the J gene lost 5 bases, with 16 bases spanning the gap. On this clonotype itself: Antigen unknown.

A sample-barcoded 5' primer and a J-beta primer mix were used in a second PCR of about 7 to 12 cycles. Through a template-switch adaptor with 12 random nucleotides, each cDNA molecule received a tag. All samples gave at least 2.5 million CDR3-containing paired-end reads. TCRdb redid the calling of the 5' RACE reads with MiXCR, one entry per CDR3 protein. The sample records over 1,500,000 distinct CDR3 sequences, about two fifths being singletons. Study-level results: Any changes in expanded clonotypes were possibly confounded, as donor CMV status remained unknown.

Sequencing was performed on blood. The chain joins TRBV11-2 to TRBJ2-7; the D is unclear. The clonotype comes from a human donor in good health. The CDR3 nucleotides read TGTGCCAGCAGCCCCGTAGGCAAGATCCACGAGCAGTACTTC. Translated: CASSPVGKIHEQYF.